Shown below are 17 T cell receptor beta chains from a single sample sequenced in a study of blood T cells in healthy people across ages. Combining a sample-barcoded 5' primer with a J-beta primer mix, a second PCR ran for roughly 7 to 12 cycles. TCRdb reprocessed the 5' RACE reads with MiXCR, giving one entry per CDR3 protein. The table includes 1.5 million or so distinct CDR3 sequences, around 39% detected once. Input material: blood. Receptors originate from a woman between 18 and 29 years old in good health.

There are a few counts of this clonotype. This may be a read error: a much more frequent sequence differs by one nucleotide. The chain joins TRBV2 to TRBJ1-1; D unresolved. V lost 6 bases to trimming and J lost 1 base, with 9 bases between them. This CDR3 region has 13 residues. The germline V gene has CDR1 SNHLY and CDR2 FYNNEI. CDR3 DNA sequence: TGTGCCAGCAGCCGGGAACAGAACACTGAAGCTTTCTTT. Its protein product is CASSREQNTEAFF.

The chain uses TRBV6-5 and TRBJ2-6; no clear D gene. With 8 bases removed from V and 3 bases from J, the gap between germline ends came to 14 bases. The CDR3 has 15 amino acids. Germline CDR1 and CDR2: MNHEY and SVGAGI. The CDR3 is CASRRYDGGANVLTF. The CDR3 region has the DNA TGTGCCAGCCGAAGGTACGATGGTGGGGCCAACGTCCTGACTTTC.

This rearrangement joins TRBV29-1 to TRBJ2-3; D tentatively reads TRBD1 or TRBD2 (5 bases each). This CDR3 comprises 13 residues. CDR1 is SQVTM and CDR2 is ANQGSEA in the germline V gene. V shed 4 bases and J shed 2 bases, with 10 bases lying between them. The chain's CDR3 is CSVARDLTDTQYF. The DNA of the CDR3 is TGCAGCGTTGCCAGGGACCTCACAGATACGCAGTATTTT.

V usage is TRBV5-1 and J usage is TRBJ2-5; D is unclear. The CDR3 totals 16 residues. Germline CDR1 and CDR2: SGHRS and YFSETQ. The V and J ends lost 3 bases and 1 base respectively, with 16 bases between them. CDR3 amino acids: CASSYGPSEGQETQYF. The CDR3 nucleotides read TGCGCCAGCAGCTATGGACCCTCCGAAGGCCAAGAGACCCAGTACTTC. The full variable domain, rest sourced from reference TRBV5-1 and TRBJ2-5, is KAGVTQTPRYLIKTRGQQVTLSCSPISGHRSVSWYQQTPGQGLQFLFEYFSETQRNKGNFPGRFSGRQFSNSRSEMNVSTLELGDSALYLCASSYGPSEGQETQYFGPGTRLLVL.

The CDR3 DNA follows: TGTGCCAGCAGTGAACAGTGGCCCATGAACACTGAAGCTTTCTTT. It encodes CASSEQWPMNTEAFF. The V call is TRBV6-4, the J call TRBJ1-1, with D unclear. The germline V gene encodes CDR1 MRHNA and CDR2 SNTAGT. The V end was cut by 3 bases, the J end by 0 bases, with 11 bases between. The CDR3 runs 15 residues.

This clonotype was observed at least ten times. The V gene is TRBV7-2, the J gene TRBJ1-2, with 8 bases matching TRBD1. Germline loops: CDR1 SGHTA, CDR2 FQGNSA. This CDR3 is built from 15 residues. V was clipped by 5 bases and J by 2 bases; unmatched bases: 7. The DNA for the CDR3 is TGTGCCAGCAGCCCCCTTGGACAGGGAAACTATGGCTACACCTTC. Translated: CASSPLGQGNYGYTF. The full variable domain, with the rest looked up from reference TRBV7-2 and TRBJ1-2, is GAGVSQSPSNKVTEKGKDVELRCDPISGHTALYWYRQSLGQGLEFLIYFQGNSAPDKSGLPSDRFSAERTGGSVSTLTIQRTQQEDSAVYLCASSPLGQGNYGYTFGSGTRLTVV.

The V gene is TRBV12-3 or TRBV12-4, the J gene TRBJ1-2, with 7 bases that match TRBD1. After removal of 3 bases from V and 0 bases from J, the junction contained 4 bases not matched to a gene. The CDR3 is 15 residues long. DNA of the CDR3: TGTGCCAGCAGTTTTGCAGGGGGAGCTAACTATGGCTACACCTTC. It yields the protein CASSFAGGANYGYTF.

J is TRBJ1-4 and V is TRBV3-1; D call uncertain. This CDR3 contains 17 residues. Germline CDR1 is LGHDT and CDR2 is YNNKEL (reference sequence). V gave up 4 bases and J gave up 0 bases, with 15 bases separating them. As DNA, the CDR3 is TGTGCCAGCAGCCCAACAACCGGAGGAGCAACTAATGAAAAACTGTTTTTT. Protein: CASSPTTGGATNEKLFF. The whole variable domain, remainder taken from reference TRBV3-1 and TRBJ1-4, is DTAVSQTPKYLVTQMGNDKSIKCEQNLGHDTMYWYKQDSKKFLKIMFSYNNKELIINETVPNRFSPKSPDKAHLNLHINSLELGDSAVYFCASSPTTGGATNEKLFFGSGTQLSVL.

CDR3 residues: CASSVIAETYNEQFF. The CDR3 DNA reads TGTGCCAGCAGTGTAATAGCGGAAACGTACAATGAGCAGTTCTTC. The chain has TRBV6-1 and TRBJ2-1; possibly TRBD2 for D (6 bases). V was trimmed by 4 bases and J by 4 bases, leaving 14 bases between them. The CDR3 has 15 residues. Germline CDR1 is MNHNS and CDR2 is SASEGT.

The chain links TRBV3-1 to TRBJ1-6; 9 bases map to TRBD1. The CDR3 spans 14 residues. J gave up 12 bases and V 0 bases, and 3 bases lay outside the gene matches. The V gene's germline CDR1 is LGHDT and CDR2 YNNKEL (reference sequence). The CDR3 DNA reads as TGTGCCAGCAGCCAAGATTTGGACAGGGGACCCCTCCACTTT. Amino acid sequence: CASSQDLDRGPLHF.

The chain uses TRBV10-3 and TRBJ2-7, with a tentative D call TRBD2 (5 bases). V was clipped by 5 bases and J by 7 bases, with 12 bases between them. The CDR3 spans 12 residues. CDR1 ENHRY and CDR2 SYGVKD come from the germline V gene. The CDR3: CAISFDGDEQYF. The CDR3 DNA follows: TGTGCCATCAGTTTTGACGGGGATGAGCAGTACTTC.

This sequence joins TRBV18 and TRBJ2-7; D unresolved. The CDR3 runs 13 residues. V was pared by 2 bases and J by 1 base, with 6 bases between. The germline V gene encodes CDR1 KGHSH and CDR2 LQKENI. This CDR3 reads CASSPMGSYEQYF. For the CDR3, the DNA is TGTGCCAGCTCACCAATGGGATCCTACGAGCAGTACTTC.

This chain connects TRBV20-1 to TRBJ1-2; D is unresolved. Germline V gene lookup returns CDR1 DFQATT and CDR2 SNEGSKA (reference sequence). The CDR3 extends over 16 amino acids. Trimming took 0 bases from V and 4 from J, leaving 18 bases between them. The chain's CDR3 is CSARDLRQSPPYGYTF. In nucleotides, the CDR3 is TGCAGTGCTAGAGATCTTAGGCAAAGCCCCCCCTATGGCTACACCTTC.

CDR3 sequence: CASSRQGCRKTRYF. The CDR3 DNA follows: TGTGCCAGCAGCAGACAAGGGTGCAGAAAGACCCGGTACTTC. The J gene is TRBJ2-5, the V gene TRBV21-1; the D segment call TRBD1 is taken from the table without a DNA check. TRBV21-1 is flagged as a pseudogene. The CDR3 sequence is 14 residues long.

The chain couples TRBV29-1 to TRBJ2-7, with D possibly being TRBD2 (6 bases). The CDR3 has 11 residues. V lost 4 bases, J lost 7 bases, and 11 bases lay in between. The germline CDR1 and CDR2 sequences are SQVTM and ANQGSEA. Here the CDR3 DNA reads TGCAGCGTTGCGACGGGGGTAGAGCAGTACTTC. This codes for CSVATGVEQYF.

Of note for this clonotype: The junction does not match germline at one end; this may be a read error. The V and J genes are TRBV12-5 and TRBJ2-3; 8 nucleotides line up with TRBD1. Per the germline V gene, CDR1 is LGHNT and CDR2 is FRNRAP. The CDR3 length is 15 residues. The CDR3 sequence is CARGLVTGETDTQYF. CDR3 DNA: TGTGCTAGGGGTTTGGTGACAGGGGAAACAGATACGCAGTATTTT. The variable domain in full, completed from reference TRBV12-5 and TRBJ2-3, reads DARVTQTPRHKVTEMGQEVTMRCQPILGHNTVFWYRQTMMQGLELLAYFRNRAPLDDSGMPKDRFSAEMPDATLATLKIQPSEPRDSAVYFCARGLVTGETDTQYFGPGTRLTVL.

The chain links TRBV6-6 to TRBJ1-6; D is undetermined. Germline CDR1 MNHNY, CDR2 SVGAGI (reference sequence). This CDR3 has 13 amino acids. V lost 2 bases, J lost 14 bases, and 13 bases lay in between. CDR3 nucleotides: TGTGCCAGCAGTTACACATCAGCAGGTTCCCTCCACTTT. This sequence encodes CASSYTSAGSLHF.